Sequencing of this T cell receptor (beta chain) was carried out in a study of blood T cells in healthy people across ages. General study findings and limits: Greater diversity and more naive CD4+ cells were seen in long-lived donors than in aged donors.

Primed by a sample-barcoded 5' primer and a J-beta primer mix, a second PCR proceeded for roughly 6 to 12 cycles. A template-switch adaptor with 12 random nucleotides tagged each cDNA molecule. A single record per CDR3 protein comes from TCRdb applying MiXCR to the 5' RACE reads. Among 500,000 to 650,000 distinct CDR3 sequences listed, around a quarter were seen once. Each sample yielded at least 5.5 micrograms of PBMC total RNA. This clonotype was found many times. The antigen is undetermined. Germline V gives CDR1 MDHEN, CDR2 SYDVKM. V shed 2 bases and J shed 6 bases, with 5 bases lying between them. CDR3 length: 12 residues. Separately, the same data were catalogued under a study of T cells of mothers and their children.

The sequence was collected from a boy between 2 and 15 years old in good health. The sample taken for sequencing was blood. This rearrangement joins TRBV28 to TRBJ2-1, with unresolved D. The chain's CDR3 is CASSLRANEQFF. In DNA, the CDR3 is TGTGCCAGCAGTTTAAGAGCCAATGAGCAGTTCTTC.